The 10 T cell receptor beta chains presented below share a single source sample, sequenced in a study of cytomegalovirus exposure and HLA in healthy donors. The assay was immunoSEQ multiplex PCR, and TCRdb's table has in-frame clones only and misses some. The data contain hundreds of thousands of clones, 86% of them singletons. Sequencing used PBMCs. These receptors were taken from a woman under 30 in good health and CMV-seronegative.

V gene TRBV27 combines with J gene TRBJ2-2, with 9 positions matching TRBD2. This CDR3 spans 14 amino acids. CDR1 is MNHEY and CDR2 is SMNVEV in the germline V gene (reference sequence). V shed 8 bases and J 2 bases; nucleotides not matched to a gene: 3. CDR3 region: CASSTSGNTGELFF. The CDR3 DNA reads as TGTGCCAGCTCGACTAGCGGAAACACCGGGGAGCTGTTTTTT.

This clone was observed once. The genes are TRBV27 and TRBJ2-2; 11 positions agree with TRBD2. The V and J ends lost 5 bases and 7 bases, in that order; junction bases with no gene match: 12. Germline V CDR1 and CDR2: MNHEY, SMNVEV (reference sequence). CDR3 length equals 17 residues. The CDR3 region has the DNA TGTGCCAGCAGTCGCTATAGCGGGAGGGCCATGGTCGGGGAGCTGTTTTTT. The encoded protein is CASSRYSGRAMVGELFF.

This chain uses TRBV28 with TRBJ2-1; TRBD1 aligns across 8 bases. This CDR3 has 16 amino acids. Trimming took 5 bases from V and 2 from J; bases not matched to a gene: 8. Germline V gene sequence: CDR1 MDHEN, CDR2 SYDVKM. In nucleotides, the CDR3 is TGTGCCAGCAGTCCGGACAGGGCCTCTACCTACAATGAGCAGTTCTTC. Residues: CASSPDRASTYNEQFF. The variable domain in full, completed from reference TRBV28 and TRBJ2-1, reads DVKVTQSSRYLVKRTGEKVFLECVQDMDHENMFWYRQDPGLGLRLIYFSYDVKMKEKGDIPEGYSVSREKKERFSLILESASTNQTSMYLCASSPDRASTYNEQFFGPGTRLTVL.

The genes are TRBV7-9 and TRBJ2-2, with a weak D call TRBD1 (6 bases). Trimming removed 3 bases at V and 2 bases at J, with 10 bases between. CDR3 length: 15 residues. Germline-derived CDR1 and CDR2 are SEHNR and FQNEAQ (reference sequence). The CDR3 DNA follows: TGTGCCAGCAGCTTGGGGACAACCAACACCGGGGAGCTGTTTTTT. Protein product: CASSLGTTNTGELFF.

The rearrangement uses TRBV27 and TRBJ2-3; 15 bases are a match to TRBD2. Germline values: CDR1 MNHEY, CDR2 SMNVEV (reference sequence). The CDR3 runs to 18 residues. J lost 4 bases, V lost 3 bases, and 8 bases had no gene match. CDR3 loop: CASSFPGLAGGGPDTQYF. In DNA, the CDR3 is TGTGCCAGCAGTTTCCCCGGACTAGCGGGGGGGGGCCCAGATACGCAGTATTTT.

The rearrangement uses TRBV12-5 and TRBJ2-7, with 7 bases aligning to TRBD1. Germline V gene sequence: CDR1 LGHNT, CDR2 FRNRAP. There are 14 residues in the CDR3. V shed 3 bases, J shed 2 bases, and the junction held 4 bases outside the gene matches. The CDR3 sequence is CASGLGDSPYEQYF. DNA of the CDR3: TGTGCTAGTGGTTTAGGGGACAGTCCCTACGAGCAGTACTTC.

The chain joins TRBV28 to TRBJ1-1; D is unresolved. The CDR3 sequence is 11 residues long. The germline gives CDR1 MDHEN, CDR2 SYDVKM. V dropped 5 bases and J dropped 10 bases, with 11 bases sitting between them. CDR3 in DNA: TGTGCCAGCAGTGAAACAAATCGAGCTTTCTTT. Translated: CASSETNRAFF. Drawing the rest from reference TRBV28 and TRBJ1-1, the complete variable domain is DVKVTQSSRYLVKRTGEKVFLECVQDMDHENMFWYRQDPGLGLRLIYFSYDVKMKEKGDIPEGYSVSREKKERFSLILESASTNQTSMYLCASSETNRAFFGQGTRLTVV.

This chain connects TRBV29-1 to TRBJ2-1; TRBD2 might be the D (6 bases). V was cut by 5 bases and J by 5 bases, with 16 bases left in between. The CDR3 is made up of 14 amino acids. Germline V gene lookup returns CDR1 SQVTM and CDR2 ANQGSEA. The CDR3 DNA reads TGCAGCGTTTGGAGGGGTAAAGTGGACAATGAGCAGTTCTTC. Translating gives CSVWRGKVDNEQFF.

The J gene is TRBJ1-4, the V gene TRBV18; 9 bases fit TRBD1. This CDR3 region has 17 residues. Germline V lookup: CDR1 KGHSH, CDR2 LQKENI. With 4 bases clipped from V and 6 bases from J, the junction kept 12 bases outside the gene matches. CDR3 protein: CASSQDRTGGADEKLFF. CDR3 bases: TGTGCCAGCTCACAGGACCGCACAGGGGGCGCGGATGAAAAACTGTTTTTT.

This sequence joins TRBV5-1 and TRBJ1-1, with TRBD1 matching 8 bases. V shed 0 bases and J 8 bases; nucleotides not matched to a gene: 6. The V gene's germline CDR1 is SGHRS and CDR2 YFSETQ. CDR3 length equals 14 residues. The CDR3 nucleotides read TGCGCCAGCAGCTTGGTCTTGGGACAGGAAGAAGCTTTCTTT. Translating gives CASSLVLGQEEAFF.